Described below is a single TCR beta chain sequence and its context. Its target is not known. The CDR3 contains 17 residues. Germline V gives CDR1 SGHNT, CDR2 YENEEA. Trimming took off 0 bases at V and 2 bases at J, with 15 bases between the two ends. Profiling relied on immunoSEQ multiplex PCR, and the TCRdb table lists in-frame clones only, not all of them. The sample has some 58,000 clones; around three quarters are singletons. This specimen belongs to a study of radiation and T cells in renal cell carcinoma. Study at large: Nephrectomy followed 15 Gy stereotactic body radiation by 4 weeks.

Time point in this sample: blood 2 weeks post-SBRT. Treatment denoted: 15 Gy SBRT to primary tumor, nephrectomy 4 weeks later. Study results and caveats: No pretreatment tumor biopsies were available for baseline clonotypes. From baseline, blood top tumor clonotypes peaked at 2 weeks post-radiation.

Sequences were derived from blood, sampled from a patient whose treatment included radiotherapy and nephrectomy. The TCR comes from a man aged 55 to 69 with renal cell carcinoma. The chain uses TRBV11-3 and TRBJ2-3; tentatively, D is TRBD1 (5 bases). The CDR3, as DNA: TGTGCCAGCAGCTTAGATCTGGGCAGGGCAAACACAGATACGCAGTATTTT. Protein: CASSLDLGRANTDTQYF.